The following is a T cell receptor (beta chain) sequence with its context. Its matching antigen is unknown. The sample is drawn from a study of cytomegalovirus exposure and HLA in healthy donors. Study results and limitations: Confirmation was obtained in vitro that three CMV-associated chains are specific for CMV antigens. First-cohort TCR clusters tended to co-occur in the roughly 130 validation repertoires, a later analysis found. Despite most TCR sequences being rare, some public TCRs occurred in many donors. There were about 160 TCR beta chains listed as cytomegalovirus-associated.

After removal of 6 bases from V and 1 base from J, the junction contained 13 bases not matched to a gene. This CDR3 is built from 17 residues. Per germline, CDR1 SGHNT and CDR2 YYREEE (reference sequence). TCRdb's copy holds only in-frame clones and misses some; the assay was immunoSEQ multiplex PCR. The sample lists some 69,000 clones; roughly 95% were seen once. The clonotype originates from a woman aged 18-35 years in good health and CMV-seropositive. Source material: PBMCs. The chain uses TRBV5-4 and TRBJ1-2; 9 nucleotides agree with TRBD1. Here the CDR3 reads CASTTGGRLGINYGYTF. The CDR3 bases are TGTGCCAGCACCACAGGGGGCCGTTTGGGGATTAACTATGGCTACACCTTC.